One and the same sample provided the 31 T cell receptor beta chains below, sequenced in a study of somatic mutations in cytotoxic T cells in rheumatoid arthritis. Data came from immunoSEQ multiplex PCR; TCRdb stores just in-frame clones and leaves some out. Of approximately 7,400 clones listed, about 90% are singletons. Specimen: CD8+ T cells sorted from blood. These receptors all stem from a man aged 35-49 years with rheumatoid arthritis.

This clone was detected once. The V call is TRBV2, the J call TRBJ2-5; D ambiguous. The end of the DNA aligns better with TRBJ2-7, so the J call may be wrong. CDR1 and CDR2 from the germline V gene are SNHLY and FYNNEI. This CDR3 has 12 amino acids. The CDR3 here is CASGYDSYEQYF. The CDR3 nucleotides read TGTGCCAGCGGGTACGACTCCTACGAGCAGTACTTC.

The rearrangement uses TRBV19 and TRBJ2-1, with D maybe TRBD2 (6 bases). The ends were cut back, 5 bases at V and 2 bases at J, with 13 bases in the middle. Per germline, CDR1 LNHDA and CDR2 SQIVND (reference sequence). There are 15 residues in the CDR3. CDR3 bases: TGTGCCAGTAGTGTGGGCCTAGCGCCCTACAATGAGCAGTTCTTC. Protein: CASSVGLAPYNEQFF.

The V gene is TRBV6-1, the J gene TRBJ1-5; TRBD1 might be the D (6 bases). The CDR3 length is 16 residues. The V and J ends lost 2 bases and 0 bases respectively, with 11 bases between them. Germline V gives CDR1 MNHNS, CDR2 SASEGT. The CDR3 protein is CASSEWDKLSNQPQHF. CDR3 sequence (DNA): TGTGCCAGCAGTGAATGGGACAAACTTAGCAATCAGCCCCAGCATTTT.

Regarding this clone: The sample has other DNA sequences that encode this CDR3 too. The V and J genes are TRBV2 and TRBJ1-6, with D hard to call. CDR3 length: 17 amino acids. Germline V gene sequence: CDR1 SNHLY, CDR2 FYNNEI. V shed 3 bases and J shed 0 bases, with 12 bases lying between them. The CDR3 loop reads CASSDMAASSYNSPLHF. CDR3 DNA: TGTGCCAGCAGTGACATGGCAGCGAGCTCCTATAATTCACCCCTCCACTTT.

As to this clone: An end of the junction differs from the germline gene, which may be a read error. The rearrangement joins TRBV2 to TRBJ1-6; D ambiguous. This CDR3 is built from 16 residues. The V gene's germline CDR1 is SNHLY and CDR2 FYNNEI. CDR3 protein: CASSEVLGAYNSPLHF. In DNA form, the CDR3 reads TGTGCCAGCAGTGAAGTCTTGGGCGCCTACAATTCACCCCTCCACTTT.

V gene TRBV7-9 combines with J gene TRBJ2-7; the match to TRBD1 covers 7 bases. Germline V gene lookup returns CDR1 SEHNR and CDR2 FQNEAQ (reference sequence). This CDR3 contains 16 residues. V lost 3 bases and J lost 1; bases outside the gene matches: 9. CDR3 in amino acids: CASSFERQGASYEQYV. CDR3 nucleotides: TGTGCCAGCAGCTTCGAGAGACAGGGTGCGTCCTACGAGCAGTACGTC.

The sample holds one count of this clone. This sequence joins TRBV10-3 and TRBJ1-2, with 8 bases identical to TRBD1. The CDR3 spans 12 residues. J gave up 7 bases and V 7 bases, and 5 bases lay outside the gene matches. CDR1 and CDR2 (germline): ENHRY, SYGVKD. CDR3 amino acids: CAIKAGGRGYTF. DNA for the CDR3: TGTGCCATCAAGGCAGGGGGCCGTGGCTACACCTTC.

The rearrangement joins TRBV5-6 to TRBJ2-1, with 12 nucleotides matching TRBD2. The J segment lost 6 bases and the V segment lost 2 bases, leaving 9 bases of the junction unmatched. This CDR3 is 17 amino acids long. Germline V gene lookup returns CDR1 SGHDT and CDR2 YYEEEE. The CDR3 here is CASSLRLAGALGNEQFF. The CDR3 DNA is TGTGCCAGCAGCTTACGACTAGCGGGGGCCCTCGGCAATGAGCAGTTCTTC.

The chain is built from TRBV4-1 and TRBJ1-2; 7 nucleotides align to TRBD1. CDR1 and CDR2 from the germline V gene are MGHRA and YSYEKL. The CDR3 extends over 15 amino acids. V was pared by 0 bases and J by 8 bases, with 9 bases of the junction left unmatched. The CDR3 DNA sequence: TGCGCCAGCAGCCAAGATCAGACAGGGTCGGGAGGCTACACCTTC. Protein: CASSQDQTGSGGYTF.

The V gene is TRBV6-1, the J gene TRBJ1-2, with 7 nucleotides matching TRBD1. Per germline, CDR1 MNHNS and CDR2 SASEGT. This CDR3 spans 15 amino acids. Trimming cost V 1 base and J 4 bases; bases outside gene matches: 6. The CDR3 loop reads CASSEVGGGSYGYTF. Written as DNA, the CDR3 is TGTGCCAGCAGTGAAGTCGGAGGGGGCAGCTATGGCTACACCTTC.

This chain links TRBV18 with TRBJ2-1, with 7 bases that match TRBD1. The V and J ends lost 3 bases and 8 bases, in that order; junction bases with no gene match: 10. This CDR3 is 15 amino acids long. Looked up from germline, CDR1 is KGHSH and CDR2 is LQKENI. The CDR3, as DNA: TGTGCCAGCTCACCGACAGGGACCCGTGGCGATGAGCAGTTCTTC. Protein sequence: CASSPTGTRGDEQFF.

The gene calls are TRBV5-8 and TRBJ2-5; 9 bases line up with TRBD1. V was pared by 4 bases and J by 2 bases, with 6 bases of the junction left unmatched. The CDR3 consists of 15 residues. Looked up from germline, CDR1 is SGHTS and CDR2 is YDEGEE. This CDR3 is CASSKQGATQETQYF. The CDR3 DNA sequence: TGTGCCAGCAGCAAACAGGGGGCTACACAAGAGACCCAGTACTTC.

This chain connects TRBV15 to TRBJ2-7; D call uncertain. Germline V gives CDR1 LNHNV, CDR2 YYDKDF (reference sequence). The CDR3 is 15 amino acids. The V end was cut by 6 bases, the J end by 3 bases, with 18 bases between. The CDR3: CATSASPELNYEQYF. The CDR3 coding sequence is TGTGCCACCAGTGCTAGTCCCGAATTAAACTACGAGCAGTACTTC.

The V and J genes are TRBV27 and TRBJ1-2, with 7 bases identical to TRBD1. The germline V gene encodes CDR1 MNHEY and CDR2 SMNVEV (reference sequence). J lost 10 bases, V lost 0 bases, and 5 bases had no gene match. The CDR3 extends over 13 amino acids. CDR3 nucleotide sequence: TGTGCCAGCAGTTTATCCGGGACAGCGGCCTACACCTTC. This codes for CASSLSGTAAYTF.

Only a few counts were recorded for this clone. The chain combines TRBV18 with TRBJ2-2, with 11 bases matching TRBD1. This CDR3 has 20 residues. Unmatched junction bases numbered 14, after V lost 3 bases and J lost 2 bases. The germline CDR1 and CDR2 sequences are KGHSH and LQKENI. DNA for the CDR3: TGTGCCAGCTCACCGGTCGGACAGGGGGCCGAACGATATAACACCGGGGAGCTGTTTTTT. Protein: CASSPVGQGAERYNTGELFF. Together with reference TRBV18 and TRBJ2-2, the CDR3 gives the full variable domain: NAGVMQNPRHLVRRRGQEARLRCSPMKGHSHVYWYRQLPEEGLKFMVYLQKENIIDESGMPKERFSAEFPKEGPSILRIQQVVRGDSAAYFCASSPVGQGAERYNTGELFFGEGSRLTVL.

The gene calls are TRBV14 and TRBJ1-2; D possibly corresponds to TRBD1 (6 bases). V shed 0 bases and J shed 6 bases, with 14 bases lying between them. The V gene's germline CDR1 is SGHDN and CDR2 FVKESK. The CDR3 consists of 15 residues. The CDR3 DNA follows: TGTGCCAGCAGCCAAGATCAATCCAGGGGAAATGGCTACACCTTC. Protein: CASSQDQSRGNGYTF.

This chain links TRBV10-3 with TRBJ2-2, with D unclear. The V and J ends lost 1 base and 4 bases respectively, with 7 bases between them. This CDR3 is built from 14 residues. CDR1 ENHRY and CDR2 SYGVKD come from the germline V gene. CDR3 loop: CAISEYGGTGELFF. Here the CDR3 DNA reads TGTGCCATCAGTGAGTACGGTGGCACCGGGGAGCTGTTTTTT.

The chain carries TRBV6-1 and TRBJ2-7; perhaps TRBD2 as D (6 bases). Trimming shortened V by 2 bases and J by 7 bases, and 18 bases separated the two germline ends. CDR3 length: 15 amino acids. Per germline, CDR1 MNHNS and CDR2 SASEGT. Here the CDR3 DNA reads TGTGCCAGCAGTGAAATTGGCGGGGAACGAGGGGAGCAGTACTTC. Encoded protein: CASSEIGGERGEQYF.

CDR3 loop: CASSPRLAGAGFDEQFF. CDR3 DNA: TGTGCCAGCAGCCCTCGACTAGCGGGGGCAGGGTTCGATGAGCAGTTCTTC. This rearrangement joins TRBV7-6 to TRBJ2-1; 12 positions match TRBD2. The CDR3 is 17 amino acids. Germline V gene sequence: CDR1 SGHVS, CDR2 FNYEAQ. J lost 8 bases, V lost 5 bases, and 13 bases had no gene match.

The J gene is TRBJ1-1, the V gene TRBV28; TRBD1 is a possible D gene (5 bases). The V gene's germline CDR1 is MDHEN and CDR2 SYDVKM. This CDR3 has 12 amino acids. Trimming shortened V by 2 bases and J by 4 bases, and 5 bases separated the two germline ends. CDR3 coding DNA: TGTGCCAGCAGTTTAGGGGCCACTGAAGCTTTCTTT. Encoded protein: CASSLGATEAFF.

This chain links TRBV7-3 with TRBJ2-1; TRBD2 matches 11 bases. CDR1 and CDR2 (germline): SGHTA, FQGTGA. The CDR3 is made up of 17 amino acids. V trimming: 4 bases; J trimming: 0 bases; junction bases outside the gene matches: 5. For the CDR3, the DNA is TGTGCCAGCAGCTCCATTAGCGGGGGGGACTCCTACAATGAGCAGTTCTTC. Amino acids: CASSSISGGDSYNEQFF.

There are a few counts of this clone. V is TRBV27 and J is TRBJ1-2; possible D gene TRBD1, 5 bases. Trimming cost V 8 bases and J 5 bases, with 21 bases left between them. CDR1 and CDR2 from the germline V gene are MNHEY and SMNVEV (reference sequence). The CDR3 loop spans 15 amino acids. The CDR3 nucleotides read TGTGCCAGCCGTAACCGGGGGGGGATATTATATGGCTACACCTTC. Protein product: CASRNRGGILYGYTF.

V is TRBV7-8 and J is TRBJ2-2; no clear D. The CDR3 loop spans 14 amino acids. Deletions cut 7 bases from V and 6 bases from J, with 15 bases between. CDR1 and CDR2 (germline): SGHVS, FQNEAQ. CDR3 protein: CASTLEIFSGELFF. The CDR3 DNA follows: TGTGCCAGCACCCTAGAGATTTTCTCCGGGGAGCTGTTTTTT.

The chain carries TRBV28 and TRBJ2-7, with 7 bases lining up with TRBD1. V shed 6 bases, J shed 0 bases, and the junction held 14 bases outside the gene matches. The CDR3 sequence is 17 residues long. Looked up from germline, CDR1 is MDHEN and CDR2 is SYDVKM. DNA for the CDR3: TGTGCCAGCAGCCGAGGAACAGGGGCTTATACCTCCTACGAGCAGTACGTC. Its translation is CASSRGTGAYTSYEQYV.

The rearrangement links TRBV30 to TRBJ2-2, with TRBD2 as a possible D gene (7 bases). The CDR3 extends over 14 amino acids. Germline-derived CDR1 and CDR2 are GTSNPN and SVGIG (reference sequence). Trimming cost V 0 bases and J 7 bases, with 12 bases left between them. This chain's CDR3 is CAWSVGGHGGELFF. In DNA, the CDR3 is TGTGCCTGGAGTGTCGGGGGGCATGGCGGGGAGCTGTTTTTT. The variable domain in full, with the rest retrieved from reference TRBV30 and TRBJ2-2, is SQTIHQWPATLVQPVGSPLSLECTVEGTSNPNLYWYRQAAGRGLQLLFYSVGIGQISSEVPQNLSASRPQDRQFILSSKKLLLSDSGFYLCAWSVGGHGGELFFGEGSRLTVL.

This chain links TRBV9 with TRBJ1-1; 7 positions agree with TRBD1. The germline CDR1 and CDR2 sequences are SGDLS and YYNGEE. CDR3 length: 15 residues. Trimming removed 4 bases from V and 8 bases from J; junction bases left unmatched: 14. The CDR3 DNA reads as TGTGCCAGCAGCCCCCGGGACAGCCACTATGGGGAAGCTTTCTTT. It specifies CASSPRDSHYGEAFF.

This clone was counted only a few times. DNA for the CDR3: TGTGCCAGTAGTATAGGGGCAGGGAATGAGCAGTTCTTC. It yields the protein CASSIGAGNEQFF. The chain has TRBV19 and TRBJ2-1; D perhaps matches TRBD1 (5 bases). The CDR3 consists of 13 residues. The V end lost 1 base, the J end lost 7 bases, and 8 bases lay between the germline ends. Germline loops: CDR1 LNHDA, CDR2 SQIVND (reference sequence).

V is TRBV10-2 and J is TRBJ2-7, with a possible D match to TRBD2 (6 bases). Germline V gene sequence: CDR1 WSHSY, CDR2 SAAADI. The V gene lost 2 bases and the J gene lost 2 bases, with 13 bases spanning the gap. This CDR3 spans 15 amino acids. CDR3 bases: TGCGCCAGCAGTGAGGTCGGACGGGAGCCCTACGAGCAGTACGTC. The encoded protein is CASSEVGREPYEQYV.

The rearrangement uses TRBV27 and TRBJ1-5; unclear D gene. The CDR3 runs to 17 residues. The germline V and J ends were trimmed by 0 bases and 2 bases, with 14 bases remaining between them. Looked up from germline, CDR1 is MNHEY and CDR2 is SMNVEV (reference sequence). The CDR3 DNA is TGTGCCAGCAGTTTATCGAGAGAGGGCTATGGCAATCAGCCCCAGCATTTT. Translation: CASSLSREGYGNQPQHF.

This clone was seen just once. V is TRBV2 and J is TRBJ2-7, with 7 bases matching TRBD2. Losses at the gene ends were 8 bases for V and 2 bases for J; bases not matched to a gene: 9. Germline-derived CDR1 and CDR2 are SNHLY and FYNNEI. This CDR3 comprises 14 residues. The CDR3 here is CASPLLADPYEQYV. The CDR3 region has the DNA TGTGCCAGCCCGCTCCTAGCGGACCCCTACGAGCAGTACGTC.

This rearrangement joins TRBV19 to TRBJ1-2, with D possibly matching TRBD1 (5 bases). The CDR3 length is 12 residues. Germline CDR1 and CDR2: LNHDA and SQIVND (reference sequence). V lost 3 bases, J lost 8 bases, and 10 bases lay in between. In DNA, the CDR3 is TGTGCCAGTAGTATCTGGGGGGACGGCTACACCTTC. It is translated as CASSIWGDGYTF.